Sequencing of this T cell receptor (beta chain) was carried out in a study of shared clonotypes between healthy human individuals. This CDR3 contains 13 residues. Germline-derived CDR1 and CDR2 are GTSNPN and SVGIG (reference sequence). Trimming stripped 2 bases from V and 3 bases from J, with 11 bases between. On this clone: The same CDR3 also results from other DNA sequences found in this sample.

Every contributor of samples was a Caucasian grown-up residing in Nashville, Tennessee. The data were produced by immunoSEQ multiplex PCR, yet TCRdb's version contains in-frame clones alone and is incomplete. The table has 2 million to 2.5 million clones, nearly 97% seen once. This sequence originates from a man aged 18 to 35 in good health. The genes are TRBV30 and TRBJ2-7, with D perhaps given as TRBD1 or TRBD2 (5 bases each). What was sequenced was naive CD4+ T cells sorted from blood. Subset denoted: CD45RA+ positively selected. This chain's CDR3 is CAWSRRGLYEQYF. The CDR3 DNA sequence: TGTGCCTGGAGTCGTCGGGGCCTCTACGAGCAGTACTTC.